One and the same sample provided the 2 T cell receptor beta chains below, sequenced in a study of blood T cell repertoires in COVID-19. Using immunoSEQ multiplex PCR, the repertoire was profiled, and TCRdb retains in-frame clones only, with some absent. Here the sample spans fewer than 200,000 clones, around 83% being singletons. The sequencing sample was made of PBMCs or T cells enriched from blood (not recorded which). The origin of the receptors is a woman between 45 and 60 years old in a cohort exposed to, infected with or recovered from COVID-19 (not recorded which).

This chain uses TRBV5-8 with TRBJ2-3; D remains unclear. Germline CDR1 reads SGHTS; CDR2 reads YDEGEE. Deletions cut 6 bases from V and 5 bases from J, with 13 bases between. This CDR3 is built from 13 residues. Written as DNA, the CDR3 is TGTGCCAGCACCATAGTGGGCCAAGATACGCAGTATTTT. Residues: CASTIVGQDTQYF. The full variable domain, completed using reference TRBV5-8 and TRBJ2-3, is EAGVTQSPTHLIKTRGQQATLRCSPISGHTSVYWYQQALGLGLQFLLWYDEGEERNRGNFPPRFSGRQFPNYSSELNVNALELEDSALYLCASTIVGQDTQYFGPGTRLTVL.

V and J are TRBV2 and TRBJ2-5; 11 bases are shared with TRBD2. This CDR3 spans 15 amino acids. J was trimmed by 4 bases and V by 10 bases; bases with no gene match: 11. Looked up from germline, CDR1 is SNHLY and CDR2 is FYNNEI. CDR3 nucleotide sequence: TGTGCCAACCGACCTAGCGGGGGGCCAGTAGAGACCCAGTACTTC. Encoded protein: CANRPSGGPVETQYF.